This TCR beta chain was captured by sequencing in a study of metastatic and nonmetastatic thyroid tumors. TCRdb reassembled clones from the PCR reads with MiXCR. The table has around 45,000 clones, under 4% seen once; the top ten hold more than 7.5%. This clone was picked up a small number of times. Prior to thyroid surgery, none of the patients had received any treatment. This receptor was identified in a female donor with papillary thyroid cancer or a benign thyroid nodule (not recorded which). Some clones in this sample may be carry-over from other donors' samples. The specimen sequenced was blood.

The CDR3 bases are TGTGCCAGCAGTTTCCTAGCGGGAGGTAGCGGGGAGCTGTTTTTT. Protein: CASSFLAGGSGELFF. J is TRBJ2-2 and V is TRBV12-3 or TRBV12-4; 11 nucleotides match TRBD2. CDR3 length equals 15 residues. The trim removed 3 bases at V and 7 bases at J, leaving 4 bases unmatched.